These 9 T cell receptor beta chains originate from one sample sequenced in a study of blood T cell repertoires in COVID-19. The protocol was immunoSEQ multiplex PCR, while the TCRdb copy is restricted to in-frame clones and leaves out a portion. Seen here are about 150,000 clones, 81% observed once, and the top ten hold almost 8.5%. Input material: peripheral blood. These receptors were taken from a woman aged 55-70 years with active or convalescent COVID-19.

The V gene is TRBV5-1, the J gene TRBJ2-3, with TRBD2 matching 7 bases. CDR1 is SGHRS and CDR2 is YFSETQ in the germline V gene. The CDR3 has 16 residues. J lost 4 bases, V lost 4 bases, and 12 bases had no gene match. The CDR3 nucleotides read TGCGCCAGCAGCGAAGGAGGAGCGGGGATGGCAGATACGCAGTATTTT. Protein sequence: CASSEGGAGMADTQYF.

This chain uses TRBV5-1 with TRBJ2-1; TRBD1 matches at 8 bases. V lost 3 bases, J lost 6 bases, and 8 bases stayed unmatched. Germline-derived CDR1 and CDR2 are SGHRS and YFSETQ. The CDR3 consists of 15 residues. CDR3 sequence: CASSSGQGSGNEQFF. The CDR3 DNA sequence: TGCGCCAGCAGCTCTGGACAGGGTAGTGGCAATGAGCAGTTCTTC. The variable domain in full, with the rest retrieved from reference TRBV5-1 and TRBJ2-1, is KAGVTQTPRYLIKTRGQQVTLSCSPISGHRSVSWYQQTPGQGLQFLFEYFSETQRNKGNFPGRFSGRQFSNSRSEMNVSTLELGDSALYLCASSSGQGSGNEQFFGPGTRLTVL.

This rearrangement joins TRBV11-2 to TRBJ1-4, with TRBD1 identical over 10 bases. Germline values: CDR1 SGHAT, CDR2 FQNNGV. The CDR3 totals 14 residues. The V and J ends lost 5 bases and 8 bases, in that order; junction bases with no gene match: 5. The CDR3 nucleotides are TGTGCCAGCAGCCCGGGACAGGGGAGGGAAAAACTGTTTTTT. This gives the protein CASSPGQGREKLFF.

V gene TRBV7-6 combines with J gene TRBJ2-2, with TRBD1 matching 8 bases. CDR3 length: 16 amino acids. Trimming at V came to 0 bases and at J to 1 base, leaving 1 base not matched to a gene. CDR1 is SGHVS and CDR2 is FNYEAQ in the germline V gene. DNA for the CDR3: TGTGCCAGCAGCTTAGCTGGACAGGGGAACACCGGGGAGCTGTTTTTT. This sequence encodes CASSLAGQGNTGELFF.

The chain joins TRBV15 to TRBJ1-2; a weak D match, TRBD1 (6 bases). Germline V gene lookup returns CDR1 LNHNV and CDR2 YYDKDF (reference sequence). V was cut by 6 bases and J by 7 bases, with 15 bases left in between. The CDR3 covers 13 residues. CDR3 residues: CATSLLGQSGYTF. CDR3 DNA sequence: TGTGCCACCAGTCTCCTGGGACAAAGTGGCTACACCTTC.

V usage is TRBV5-4 and J usage is TRBJ2-5, with 7 bases identical to TRBD2. Per the germline V gene, CDR1 is SGHNT and CDR2 is YYREEE (reference sequence). V shed 0 bases, J shed 2 bases, and the junction held 4 bases outside the gene matches. CDR3 length: 15 amino acids. The CDR3 DNA reads as TGTGCCAGCAGCTTGGAACCAGCGGGGCAAGAGACCCAGTACTTC. Its translation: CASSLEPAGQETQYF.

This rearrangement joins TRBV29-1 to TRBJ1-2; 8 nucleotides align to TRBD1. The CDR3 is 15 residues long. CDR1 and CDR2 from the germline V gene are SQVTM and ANQGSEA. Trimming took 5 bases from V and 8 from J; bases not matched to a gene: 16. The CDR3 spells CSVHLQGELFWGYTF. The CDR3 DNA reads as TGCAGCGTTCATTTACAGGGGGAGTTGTTCTGGGGCTACACCTTC.

The rearrangement uses TRBV5-1 and TRBJ2-1; 9 bases match TRBD2. The CDR3 runs to 15 residues. The germline CDR1 and CDR2 sequences are SGHRS and YFSETQ. J was trimmed by 3 bases and V by 4 bases; bases with no gene match: 5. The CDR3 sequence: CASSPGTSRYNEQFF. The CDR3 nucleotides are TGCGCCAGCAGCCCCGGGACTAGCCGCTACAATGAGCAGTTCTTC.

There are a few counts of this clone. J is TRBJ2-7 and V is TRBV28; TRBD2 aligns across 8 bases. J gave up 5 bases and V 5 bases, and 8 bases lay outside the gene matches. Germline values: CDR1 MDHEN, CDR2 SYDVKM. There are 14 residues in the CDR3. CDR3 sequence: CASSGLRGGDEQYF. The CDR3 nucleotides are TGTGCCAGCAGTGGACTCCGGGGGGGCGACGAGCAGTACTTC.